Sequencing of this T cell receptor beta chain was carried out in a study of blood T cell repertoires in COVID-19. Overall study context: The cDNA or gDNA used as material had been derived from T cells, B-cell-depleted T cells, or PBMCs.

Living in 24 US areas, the participants were between roughly 18 and 90 years of age. What the recovered Cohort 3 donors had was two negative PCRs, clearance, or symptom resolution. Authors' processing steps: Quantification of nucleated cells was approximated via reference gene primer amplification. The repertoire was sequenced with immunoSEQ multiplex PCR; TCRdb's copy has only in-frame clones and lacks some. V and J calls and clone size are copied from that table; D and trimming were computed from the DNA. Here the sample spans roughly 200,000 clones, 75% to 85% being singletons. Trimming stripped 3 bases from V and 0 bases from J, with 14 bases between. The germline CDR1 and CDR2 sequences are MDHEN and SYDVKM. This CDR3 region has 16 residues.

Material for sequencing was PBMCs or T cells enriched from blood (not recorded which). The J gene is TRBJ1-1, the V gene TRBV28; D call uncertain. This clonotype originated in a man between 35 and 55 years old who had recovered from COVID-19. The chain's CDR3 is CASSLRRILMNTEAFF. DNA of the CDR3: TGTGCCAGCAGTTTGCGGCGAATCCTTATGAACACTGAAGCTTTCTTT.